These 22 T cell receptor beta chains came from one sample sequenced in a study of cytomegalovirus exposure and HLA in healthy donors. The PCR employed 60 Vbeta primers together with 13 Jbeta primers. Using immunoSEQ multiplex PCR, the repertoire was profiled, and TCRdb retains in-frame clones only, with some absent. The sample carries roughly 180,000 clones, 70% to 85% recorded once. Sample: PBMCs. Every receptor here comes from a woman aged 60-75 years in good health and CMV-seropositive.

The V and J genes are TRBV2 and TRBJ2-3; D might be TRBD1 (5 bases). Between the trimmed V and J ends, which lost 1 base and 6 bases, there was a span of 11 bases. This CDR3 is built from 14 residues. Germline V gene data show CDR1 as SNHLY and CDR2 as FYNNEI. The CDR3 loop is CASSEGLGPDTQYF. DNA of the CDR3: TGTGCCAGCAGTGAAGGATTGGGGCCGGATACGCAGTATTTT.

The chain is built from TRBV27 and TRBJ1-6; the D is unclear. Trimming shortened V by 6 bases and J by 4 bases, and 13 bases separated the two germline ends. Germline V gene sequence: CDR1 MNHEY, CDR2 SMNVEV (reference sequence). The CDR3 totals 15 residues. The CDR3 nucleotides read TGTGCCAGCAGCCGTTCAGATCCGTATAATTCACCCCTCCACTTT. Encoded protein: CASSRSDPYNSPLHF.

This clone was seen a single time. The chain carries TRBV10-3 and TRBJ1-2; TRBD1 agrees at 10 bases. Germline lookup yields CDR1 ENHRY and CDR2 SYGVKD. With 8 bases clipped from V and 6 bases from J, the junction kept 12 bases outside the gene matches. The CDR3 sequence is 15 residues long. In DNA, the CDR3 is TGTGCCATCCGACCTCCGGGACAGGGGTCCCATGGCTACACCTTC. This gives the protein CAIRPPGQGSHGYTF.

The chain combines TRBV5-1 with TRBJ2-2; 8 bases are a match to TRBD1. CDR1 is SGHRS and CDR2 is YFSETQ in the germline V gene. This CDR3 has 16 amino acids. Germline trimming cut 2 bases from V and 1 base from J; bases unmatched to any gene: 4. CDR3 sequence (DNA): TGCGCCAGCAGCTTTGGGACAGGAGGGAACACCGGGGAGCTGTTTTTT. Protein: CASSFGTGGNTGELFF.

V gene TRBV18 combines with J gene TRBJ2-5; maybe TRBD1 (6 bases). The germline V gene has CDR1 KGHSH and CDR2 LQKENI. The ends were cut back, 2 bases at V and 2 bases at J, with 9 bases in the middle. This CDR3 region has 14 residues. The CDR3 is CASSPLDRQETQYF. Written as DNA, the CDR3 is TGTGCCAGCTCACCATTAGACAGGCAAGAGACCCAGTACTTC.

This clone was seen a single time. The chain is built from TRBV7-2 and TRBJ1-2; 8 bases map to TRBD1. CDR1 and CDR2 (germline): SGHTA, FQGNSA. The junction had 8 bases not matched to a gene; V was cut back by 6 bases and J by 2 bases. The CDR3 contains 15 residues. This CDR3 reads CASSPLGDRNYGYTF. In DNA, the CDR3 is TGTGCCAGCAGTCCCCTGGGGGACAGGAACTATGGCTACACCTTC.

V gene TRBV23-1 combines with J gene TRBJ2-7; weak D call: TRBD2 (6 bases). TRBV23-1 is sorted into the ORF group, with uncertain function. V shed 3 bases and J shed 2 bases, with 17 bases lying between them. The CDR3 runs 16 residues. The CDR3 coding sequence is TGCGCCAGCAGTCAGATGTGCGGGACGCCTGCCTACGAGCAGTACTTC. It encodes CASSQMCGTPAYEQYF.

This clone has only a few counts. The chain recombines TRBV6-1 with TRBJ1-1; D not resolved. V lost 2 bases and J 0 bases, leaving 10 bases between the germline ends. The CDR3 is 15 amino acids. Germline V lookup: CDR1 MNHNS, CDR2 SASEGT. DNA of the CDR3: TGTGCCAGCAGTGAACGAGGCGGGGTGAACACTGAAGCTTTCTTT. It is translated as CASSERGGVNTEAFF.

The chain couples TRBV5-1 to TRBJ1-1, with a tentative D call TRBD1 (6 bases). V was trimmed by 1 base and J by 5 bases, leaving 12 bases between them. This CDR3 has 14 amino acids. The germline V gene has CDR1 SGHRS and CDR2 YFSETQ. CDR3 region: CASSLYGGLTEAFF. The CDR3 DNA reads as TGCGCCAGCAGCTTGTACGGGGGGCTAACTGAAGCTTTCTTT.

The genes are TRBV21-1 and TRBJ2-7; the D call of TRBD2 is as the table states it, not checked on the DNA. TRBV21-1 is flagged as a pseudogene. The CDR3 contains 14 residues. CDR3 coding DNA: TGTGCCAGCCAAGAGATCGTGTCGGGATACGAGCAGTACTTC. Its protein product is CASQEIVSGYEQYF.

The rearrangement links TRBV7-8 to TRBJ1-6; the match to TRBD1 covers 10 bases. The CDR3 loop spans 17 amino acids. With V trimmed by 5 bases and J by 2 bases, 6 bases remained unmatched. Germline CDR1 reads SGHVS; CDR2 reads FQNEAQ. This CDR3 is CASSTGQGETYNSPLHF. CDR3 nucleotide sequence: TGTGCCAGCAGCACCGGACAGGGGGAGACCTATAATTCACCCCTCCACTTT.

This chain joins TRBV19 and TRBJ2-5; 8 bases fit TRBD2. The J call may be wrong; the DNA end is better matched by TRBJ2-7. This CDR3 spans 13 amino acids. Germline CDR1 is LNHDA and CDR2 is SQIVND (reference sequence). The CDR3: CASTPGGHYEQYF. The CDR3 bases are TGTGCCAGTACCCCGGGGGGGCACTACGAGCAGTACTTC.

This clone was counted a few times. J is TRBJ1-4 and V is TRBV7-9; 9 positions match TRBD1. Trimming at V came to 5 bases and at J to 0 bases, leaving 4 bases not matched to a gene. The germline gives CDR1 SEHNR, CDR2 FQNEAQ (reference sequence). The CDR3 is made up of 16 amino acids. CDR3 DNA sequence: TGTGCCAGCAGCCCTGGACAGGGGACAACTAATGAAAAACTGTTTTTT. Residues: CASSPGQGTTNEKLFF.

This clone was detected a few times. V and J are TRBV7-8 and TRBJ2-2; TRBD2 might be the D (7 bases). With 1 base removed from V and 2 bases from J, the gap between germline ends came to 17 bases. This CDR3 contains 18 residues. CDR1 is SGHVS, CDR2 FQNEAQ, per germline. In nucleotides, the CDR3 is TGTGCCAGCAGCTTAGTATATTTCGGGGGGCATAACACCGGGGAGCTGTTTTTT. Its translation: CASSLVYFGGHNTGELFF. The variable domain in full, with the rest retrieved from reference TRBV7-8 and TRBJ2-2, is GAGVSQSPRYKVAKRGQDVALRCDPISGHVSLFWYQQALGQGPEFLTYFQNEAQLDKSGLPSDRFFAERPEGSVSTLKIQRTQQEDSAVYLCASSLVYFGGHNTGELFFGEGSRLTVL.

The V gene is TRBV28, the J gene TRBJ2-7; a weak D match, TRBD2 (6 bases). Deletions cut 3 bases from V and 4 bases from J, with 13 bases between. There are 14 residues in the CDR3. Germline CDR1 is MDHEN and CDR2 is SYDVKM. CDR3 in DNA: TGTGCCAGCAGTTTGGAGGGTGGAAGTTACGAGCAGTACTTC. It encodes CASSLEGGSYEQYF. Using reference TRBV28 and TRBJ2-7 for the parts outside the CDR3, the full variable domain is DVKVTQSSRYLVKRTGEKVFLECVQDMDHENMFWYRQDPGLGLRLIYFSYDVKMKEKGDIPEGYSVSREKKERFSLILESASTNQTSMYLCASSLEGGSYEQYFGPGTRLTVT.

The chain couples TRBV5-4 to TRBJ2-1; TRBD1 matches at 9 bases. The V and J ends lost 3 bases and 4 bases, in that order; junction bases with no gene match: 5. The CDR3 spans 15 residues. Germline loops: CDR1 SGHNT, CDR2 YYREEE (reference sequence). CDR3 protein: CASSWDRETYNEQFF. As DNA, the CDR3 is TGTGCCAGCAGCTGGGACAGGGAGACTTACAATGAGCAGTTCTTC.

The chain joins TRBV9 to TRBJ1-1, with D unclear. The CDR3 length is 17 residues. The V end was cut by 4 bases, the J end by 0 bases, with 19 bases between. CDR1 and CDR2 (germline): SGDLS, YYNGEE. Written as DNA, the CDR3 is TGTGCCAGCAGCCCCCGGACTATGAGGAACTTGAACACTGAAGCTTTCTTT. Translation: CASSPRTMRNLNTEAFF.

The chain combines TRBV28 with TRBJ2-7, with 11 bases matching TRBD2. The J segment lost 7 bases and the V segment lost 3 bases, leaving 11 bases of the junction unmatched. The germline gives CDR1 MDHEN, CDR2 SYDVKM. The CDR3 contains 16 residues. The CDR3 loop reads CASSLARLAGSREQYF. CDR3 DNA: TGTGCCAGCAGTTTGGCCAGACTAGCGGGATCGCGGGAGCAGTACTTC. Complete variable domain (other parts from reference TRBV28 and TRBJ2-7): DVKVTQSSRYLVKRTGEKVFLECVQDMDHENMFWYRQDPGLGLRLIYFSYDVKMKEKGDIPEGYSVSREKKERFSLILESASTNQTSMYLCASSLARLAGSREQYFGPGTRLTVT.

The chain links TRBV6-1 to TRBJ1-1, with D possibly matching TRBD1 (6 bases). The V and J ends lost 5 bases and 2 bases respectively, with 12 bases between them. Germline V gives CDR1 MNHNS, CDR2 SASEGT. The CDR3 has 14 amino acids. In nucleotides, the CDR3 is TGTGCCAGCAGTCTTGAGACAGGCAACACTGAAGCTTTCTTT. Amino acids: CASSLETGNTEAFF.

The chain carries TRBV7-8 and TRBJ2-5, with a possible D match to TRBD1 (6 bases). The CDR3 loop spans 16 amino acids. The germline V gene has CDR1 SGHVS and CDR2 FQNEAQ. Trimming took 1 base from V and 0 from J, leaving 12 bases between them. This CDR3 is CASSLGARGHQETQYF. As DNA, the CDR3 is TGTGCCAGCAGCTTAGGTGCCAGGGGACACCAAGAGACCCAGTACTTC.

Concerning this clone itself: One junction end does not reproduce the germline sequence, and a read error may be involved. V usage is TRBV27 and J usage is TRBJ2-7; no reliable D call. The CDR3 is 12 amino acids. CDR1 is MNHEY, CDR2 SMNVEV, per germline (reference sequence). The CDR3 protein is CASTLGPYEQYF. Here the CDR3 DNA reads TGTGCCAGCACTTTAGGGCCATACGAGCAGTACTTC.

This clone appeared a single time. This rearrangement joins TRBV6-7 to TRBJ1-5; 7 bases match TRBD1. TRBV6-7 is flagged as an ORF with uncertain function. This CDR3 has 15 residues. V dropped 2 bases and J dropped 5; count of bases not matched to a gene: 6. The CDR3 sequence is CASSYPGQADQPQHF. The CDR3 nucleotides are TGTGCCAGCAGTTACCCAGGACAGGCGGATCAGCCCCAGCATTTT.